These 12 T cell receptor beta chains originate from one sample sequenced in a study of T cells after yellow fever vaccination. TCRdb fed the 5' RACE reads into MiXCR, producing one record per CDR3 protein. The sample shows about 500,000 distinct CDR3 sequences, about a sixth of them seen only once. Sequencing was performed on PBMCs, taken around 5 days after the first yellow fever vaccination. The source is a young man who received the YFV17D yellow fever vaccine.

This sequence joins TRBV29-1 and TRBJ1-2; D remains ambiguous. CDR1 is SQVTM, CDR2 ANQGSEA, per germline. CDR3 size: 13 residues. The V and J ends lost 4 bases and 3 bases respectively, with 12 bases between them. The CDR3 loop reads CSVGVGHYYGYTF. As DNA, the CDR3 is TGCAGCGTTGGGGTAGGGCACTACTATGGCTACACCTTC.

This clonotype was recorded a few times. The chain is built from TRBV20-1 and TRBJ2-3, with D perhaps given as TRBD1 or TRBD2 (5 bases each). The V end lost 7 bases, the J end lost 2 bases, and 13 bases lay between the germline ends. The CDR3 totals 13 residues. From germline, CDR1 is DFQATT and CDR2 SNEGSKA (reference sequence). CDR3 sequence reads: CSGVGTYTDTQYF. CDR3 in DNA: TGCAGTGGAGTGGGGACCTACACAGATACGCAGTATTTT.

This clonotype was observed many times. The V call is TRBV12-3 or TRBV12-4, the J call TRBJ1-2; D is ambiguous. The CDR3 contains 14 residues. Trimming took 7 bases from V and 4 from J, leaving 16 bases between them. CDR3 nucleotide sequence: TGTGCCAGCACCCCGACCGGGTTTACCTATGGCTACACCTTC. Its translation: CASTPTGFTYGYTF.

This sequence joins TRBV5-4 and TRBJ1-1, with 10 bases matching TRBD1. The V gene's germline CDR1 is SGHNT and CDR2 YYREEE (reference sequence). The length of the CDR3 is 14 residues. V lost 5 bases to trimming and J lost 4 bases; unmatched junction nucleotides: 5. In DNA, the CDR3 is TGTGCCAGCAGACGGGACAGGGGACCCACTGAAGCTTTCTTT. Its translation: CASRRDRGPTEAFF.

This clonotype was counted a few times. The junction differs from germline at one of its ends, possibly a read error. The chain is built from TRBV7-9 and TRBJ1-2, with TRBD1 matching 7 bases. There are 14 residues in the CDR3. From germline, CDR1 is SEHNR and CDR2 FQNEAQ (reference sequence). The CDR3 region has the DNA TGTGCCAGCAGCAGGGGACAGCCTAAGTATGGCTACACCTTC. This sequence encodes CASSRGQPKYGYTF.

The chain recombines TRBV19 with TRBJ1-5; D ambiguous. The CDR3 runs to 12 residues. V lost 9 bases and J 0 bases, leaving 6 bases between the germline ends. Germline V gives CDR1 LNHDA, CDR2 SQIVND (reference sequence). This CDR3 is CASRVSNQPQHF. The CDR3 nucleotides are TGTGCCAGCAGAGTTAGCAATCAGCCCCAGCATTTT.

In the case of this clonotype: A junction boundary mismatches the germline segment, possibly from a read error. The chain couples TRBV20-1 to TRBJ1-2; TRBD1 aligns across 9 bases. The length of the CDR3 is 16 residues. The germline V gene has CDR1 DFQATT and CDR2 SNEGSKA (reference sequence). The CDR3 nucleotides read TGCTGTGCTAGAGCTCGGGACAGGGAGACTAACTATGGCTACACCTTC. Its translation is CCARARDRETNYGYTF.

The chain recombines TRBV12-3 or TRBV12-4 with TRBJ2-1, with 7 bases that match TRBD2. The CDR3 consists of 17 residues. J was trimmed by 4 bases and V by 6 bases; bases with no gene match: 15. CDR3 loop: CASRPGGGGMVYNEQFF. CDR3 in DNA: TGTGCCAGCAGGCCCGGTGGGGGAGGGATGGTATACAATGAGCAGTTCTTC.

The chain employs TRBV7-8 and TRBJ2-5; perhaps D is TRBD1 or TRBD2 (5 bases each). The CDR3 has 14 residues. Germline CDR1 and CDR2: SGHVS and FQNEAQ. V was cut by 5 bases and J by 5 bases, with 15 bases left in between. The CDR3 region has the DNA TGTGCCAGCAGCCACCAGGGACCGAGGGAGACCCAGTACTTC. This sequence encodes CASSHQGPRETQYF.

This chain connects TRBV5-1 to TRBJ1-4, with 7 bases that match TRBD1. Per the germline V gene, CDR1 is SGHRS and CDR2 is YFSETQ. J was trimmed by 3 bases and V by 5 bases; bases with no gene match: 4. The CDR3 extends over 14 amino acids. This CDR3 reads CASRGQGANEKLFF. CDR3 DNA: TGCGCCAGCAGGGGTCAGGGGGCTAATGAAAAACTGTTTTTT.

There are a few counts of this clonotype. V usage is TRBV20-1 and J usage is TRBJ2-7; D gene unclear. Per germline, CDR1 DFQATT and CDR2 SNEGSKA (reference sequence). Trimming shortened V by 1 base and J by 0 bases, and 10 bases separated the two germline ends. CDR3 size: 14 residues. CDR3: CSARVGLNSYEQYF. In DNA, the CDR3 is TGCAGTGCTAGAGTTGGGCTGAACTCCTACGAGCAGTACTTC.

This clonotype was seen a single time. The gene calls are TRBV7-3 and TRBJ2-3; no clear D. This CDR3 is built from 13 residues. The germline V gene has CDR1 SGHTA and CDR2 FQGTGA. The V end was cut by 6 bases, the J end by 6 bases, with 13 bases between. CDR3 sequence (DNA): TGTGCCAGCAGTCCGAGCGAAGGTGATACGCAGTATTTT. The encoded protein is CASSPSEGDTQYF.